This T cell receptor (beta chain) was observed in a study of T cells in Graves' hyperthyroidism and ophthalmopathy. Study-level points and caveats: With a median lead of 6.5 months before onset, the model predicted ophthalmopathy.

V was shortened by 5 bases and J by 4 bases, with 11 bases between the two germline ends. CDR1 and CDR2 (germline): MGHDK, SYGVNS. The CDR3 is 13 amino acids. The study included ophthalmopathy patients with Clinical Activity Score at least 3, NOSPECS grade at least 4 and duration under 3 months. Using around 10 ml of fresh peripheral blood, PBMCs were prepared. Amplification yielded TCR beta CDR3 regions, with RNA transcripts as the source. The HTBI primer set drove a first-round RT-PCR of the TCR CDR3. TCRdb reprocessed the multiplex PCR reads via MiXCR and lists one record per CDR3 protein. The table has 640,000 or so distinct CDR3 sequences, roughly 14% seen once; the top ten hold 3.5% to 4.5%. In its sample, this clonotype was seen many times. Antigen unknown.

This chain connects TRBV25-1 to TRBJ1-1; no firm D call. The sequenced material came from blood. The receptor was derived from a woman aged 40-49 years with Graves' ophthalmopathy. The CDR3 reads CASSLMVGTEAFF. The CDR3 coding sequence is TGTGCCAGCAGTCTAATGGTGGGCACTGAAGCTTTCTTT.